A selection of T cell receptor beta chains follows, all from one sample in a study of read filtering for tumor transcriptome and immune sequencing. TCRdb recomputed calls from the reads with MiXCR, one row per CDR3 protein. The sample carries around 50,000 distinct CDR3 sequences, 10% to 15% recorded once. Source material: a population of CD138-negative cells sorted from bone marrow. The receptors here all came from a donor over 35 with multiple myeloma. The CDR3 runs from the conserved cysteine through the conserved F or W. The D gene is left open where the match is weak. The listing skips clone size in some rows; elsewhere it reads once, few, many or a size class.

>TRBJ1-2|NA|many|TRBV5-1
CASSFRRQETSSNYGYTF
TGCGCCAGCAGCTTCAGACGACAGGAGACTTCCTCTAACTATGGCTACACCTTC
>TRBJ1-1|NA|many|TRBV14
CASSKQENTEAFF
TGTGCCAGCAGCAAACAGGAGAACACTGAAGCTTTCTTT
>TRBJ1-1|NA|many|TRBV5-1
CASSFQQNTEAFF
TGCGCCAGCAGCTTCCAGCAGAACACTGAAGCTTTCTTT
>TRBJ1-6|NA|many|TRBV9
CASSARGAYGNSPLHF
TGTGCCAGCAGCGCCCGAGGGGCATATGGGAATTCACCCCTCCACTTT
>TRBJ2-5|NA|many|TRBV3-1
CASSQGWETQYF
TGTGCCAGCAGCCAGGGATGGGAGACCCAGTACTTC
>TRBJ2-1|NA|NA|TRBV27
CASSLRAVSNEQFF
TGTGCCAGCAGTTTGCGGGCAGTCTCCAATGAGCAGTTCTTC
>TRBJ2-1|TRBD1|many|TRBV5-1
CASSLEGQGFNEQFF
TGCGCCAGCAGCTTGGAGGGACAGGGGTTCAATGAGCAGTTCTTC
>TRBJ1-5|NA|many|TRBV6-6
CASRDSNQPQHF
TGTGCCAGCAGGGACAGCAATCAGCCCCAGCATTTT
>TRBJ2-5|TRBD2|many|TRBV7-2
CASSPTSGTMTQYF
TGTGCCAGCAGCCCTACTAGCGGGACTATGACCCAGTACTTC
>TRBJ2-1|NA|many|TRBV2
CASSALTASDEQFF
TGTGCCAGCAGTGCCCTTACAGCATCGGATGAGCAGTTCTTC
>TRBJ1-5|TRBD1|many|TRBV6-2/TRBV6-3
CASSQRTQGGVRGPQHF
TGTGCCAGCAGTCAGCGCACGCAGGGGGGAGTTCGGGGGCCCCAGCATTTT
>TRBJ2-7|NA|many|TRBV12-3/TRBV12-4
CASSLQSYEQYF
TGTGCCAGCAGTTTACAATCCTACGAGCAGTACTTC
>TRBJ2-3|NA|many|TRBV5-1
CASSLTGSGDTQYF
TGCGCCAGCAGCTTGACGGGGTCGGGAGATACGCAGTATTTT
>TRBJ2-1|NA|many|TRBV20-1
CSAGSYNEQFF
TGCAGTGCAGGCTCCTACAATGAGCAGTTCTTC
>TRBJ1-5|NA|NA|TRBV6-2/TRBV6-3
CASSFHAGELNQPQHF
TGTGCCAGCAGTTTTCACGCGGGGGAGCTCAATCAGCCCCAGCATTTT
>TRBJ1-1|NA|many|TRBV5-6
CASSLRSVTEAFF
TGTGCCAGCAGCTTGAGATCTGTCACTGAAGCTTTCTTT
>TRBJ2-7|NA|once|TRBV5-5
CASSFFDRTYEQYF
TGTGCCAGCAGCTTCTTTGACAGGACCTACGAGCAGTACTTC
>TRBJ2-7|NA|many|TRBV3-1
CASSQGYQTSYEQYF
TGTGCCAGCAGCCAAGGGTATCAGACCTCTTACGAGCAGTACTTC